These T cell receptor beta chains were read from a single sample in a study of cytomegalovirus exposure and HLA in healthy donors. Measured with immunoSEQ multiplex PCR; TCRdb has only the in-frame clones, and not every one. This table holds over 200,000 clones, 90% found once. Material for sequencing was PBMCs. The receptors were gathered from a woman aged 25 to 45 in good health and CMV-seronegative. The CDR3 runs from the conserved cysteine through the conserved F or W. Fields, in order: J gene, D gene, V gene, clone size, CDR3 protein, CDR3 DNA. A D gene is named only where the DNA matches it firmly. Rows may omit the clone size; those that give it use once, few, many or a size class.

j_gene: TRBJ2-7; d_gene: -; v_gene: TRBV29-1; abundance: -; CDR3aa: CSVEGGGNEQYF; CDR3nt: TGCAGCGTTGAAGGGGGCGGTAACGAGCAGTACTTC
j_gene: TRBJ2-7; d_gene: -; v_gene: TRBV5-1; abundance: -; CDR3aa: CASSFTPSYEQYF; CDR3nt: TGCGCCAGCAGCTTCACACCTTCCTACGAGCAGTACTTC
j_gene: TRBJ2-2; d_gene: -; v_gene: TRBV4-1; abundance: -; CDR3aa: CASSQDGTTGELFF; CDR3nt: TGCGCCAGCAGCCAAGATGGGACAACCGGGGAGCTGTTTTTT
j_gene: TRBJ1-2; d_gene: TRBD1; v_gene: TRBV7-3; abundance: once; CDR3aa: CASSSIGGTGVWGYTF; CDR3nt: TGTGCCAGCAGCTCAATTGGGGGAACAGGGGTATGGGGCTACACCTTC
j_gene: TRBJ1-5; d_gene: -; v_gene: TRBV5-6; abundance: -; CDR3aa: CASSPGPGSRNQPQHF; CDR3nt: TGTGCCAGCAGCCCGGGGCCAGGGTCGCGCAATCAGCCCCAGCATTTT
j_gene: TRBJ2-7; d_gene: -; v_gene: TRBV18; abundance: -; CDR3aa: CASSPGEGWGASYEQYF; CDR3nt: TGTGCCAGCTCACCCGGAGAAGGTTGGGGAGCATCTTACGAGCAGTACTTC
j_gene: TRBJ1-5; d_gene: -; v_gene: TRBV6-6; abundance: -; CDR3aa: CASSWGRTQPQHF; CDR3nt: TGTGCCAGCAGTTGGGGCCGGACCCAGCCCCAGCATTTT
j_gene: TRBJ1-2; d_gene: -; v_gene: TRBV18; abundance: -; CDR3aa: CASSPDNYGYTF; CDR3nt: TGTGCCAGCTCGCCCGATAACTATGGCTACACCTTC
j_gene: TRBJ1-2; d_gene: -; v_gene: TRBV19; abundance: -; CDR3aa: CASSIAAGETYGYTF; CDR3nt: TGTGCCAGTAGTATAGCGGCAGGGGAAACCTATGGCTACACCTTC
j_gene: TRBJ2-7; d_gene: TRBD1; v_gene: TRBV9; abundance: -; CDR3aa: CASSVADRVGEQYF; CDR3nt: TGTGCCAGCAGCGTAGCGGACAGGGTCGGCGAGCAGTACTTC
j_gene: TRBJ2-5; d_gene: TRBD1; v_gene: TRBV29-1; abundance: -; CDR3aa: CSGRTGGWQETQYF; CDR3nt: TGCAGCGGGCGGACAGGGGGTTGGCAAGAGACCCAGTACTTC
j_gene: TRBJ1-4; d_gene: TRBD1; v_gene: TRBV9; abundance: -; CDR3aa: CASSDWDSDDEKLFF; CDR3nt: TGTGCCAGCAGCGATTGGGACAGCGACGATGAAAAACTGTTTTTT
j_gene: TRBJ2-5; d_gene: -; v_gene: TRBV6-5; abundance: -; CDR3aa: CASSYFETQYF; CDR3nt: TGTGCCAGCAGTTACTTTGAGACCCAGTACTTC
j_gene: TRBJ2-7; d_gene: TRBD2; v_gene: TRBV11-3; abundance: -; CDR3aa: CASSFGQGGDEQYF; CDR3nt: TGTGCCAGCAGCTTCGGGCAGGGAGGGGACGAGCAGTACTTC
j_gene: TRBJ1-2; d_gene: -; v_gene: TRBV2; abundance: -; CDR3aa: CASSEYGLRAGGYTF; CDR3nt: TGTGCCAGCAGTGAATACGGGCTCCGCGCAGGTGGCTACACCTTC
j_gene: TRBJ2-7; d_gene: -; v_gene: TRBV5-4; abundance: -; CDR3aa: CASSLGGYEQYF; CDR3nt: TGTGCCAGCAGCTTGGGTGGGTACGAGCAGTACTTC
j_gene: TRBJ1-5; d_gene: -; v_gene: TRBV7-8; abundance: -; CDR3aa: CASSLAEASSNQPQHF; CDR3nt: TGTGCCAGCAGCTTAGCGGAGGCTAGTAGCAATCAGCCCCAGCATTTT
j_gene: TRBJ2-1; d_gene: -; v_gene: TRBV28; abundance: -; CDR3aa: CASSLTWTRVPPNNEQFF; CDR3nt: TGTGCCAGCAGTTTAACTTGGACCCGAGTCCCACCAAACAATGAGCAGTTCTTC
j_gene: TRBJ2-4; d_gene: -; v_gene: TRBV5-4; abundance: -; CDR3aa: CASSLGGSGDIQYF; CDR3nt: TGTGCCAGCAGCTTGGGAGGGAGTGGCGACATTCAGTACTTC
j_gene: TRBJ1-5; d_gene: -; v_gene: TRBV27; abundance: -; CDR3aa: CASSFSPNQPQHF; CDR3nt: TGTGCCAGCAGTTTTTCTCCCAATCAGCCCCAGCATTTT
j_gene: TRBJ2-7; d_gene: -; v_gene: TRBV23-1; abundance: -; CDR3aa: CASSPTILRGVPYEQYF; CDR3nt: TGCGCCAGCAGTCCAACGATCCTCAGGGGAGTTCCCTACGAGCAGTACTTC
j_gene: TRBJ2-1; d_gene: -; v_gene: TRBV30; abundance: -; CDR3aa: CAWSVSPPEQFF; CDR3nt: TGTGCCTGGAGTGTATCCCCCCCTGAGCAGTTCTTC
j_gene: TRBJ2-7; d_gene: -; v_gene: TRBV10-3; abundance: few; CDR3aa: CAISERTPYEQYF; CDR3nt: TGTGCCATCAGTGAAAGGACCCCCTACGAGCAGTACTTC
j_gene: TRBJ1-2; d_gene: -; v_gene: TRBV27; abundance: -; CDR3aa: CASSFAGRGIYGYTF; CDR3nt: TGTGCCAGCAGTTTTGCGGGCAGGGGAATCTATGGCTACACCTTC
j_gene: TRBJ2-5; d_gene: -; v_gene: TRBV7-7; abundance: -; CDR3aa: CASSARGAETQYF; CDR3nt: TGTGCCAGCAGCGCCAGGGGTGCTGAGACCCAGTACTTC
j_gene: TRBJ1-5; d_gene: TRBD1; v_gene: TRBV28; abundance: -; CDR3aa: CASTTTGLQGQPQHF; CDR3nt: TGTGCCAGCACCACGACAGGGTTGCAGGGTCAGCCCCAGCATTTT
j_gene: TRBJ2-1; d_gene: -; v_gene: TRBV7-2; abundance: -; CDR3aa: CASSLGAIQFF; CDR3nt: TGTGCCAGCAGCTTAGGCGCGATCCAGTTCTTC
j_gene: TRBJ2-1; d_gene: -; v_gene: TRBV29-1; abundance: -; CDR3aa: CSVEDFYNEQFF; CDR3nt: TGCAGCGTTGAAGACTTCTACAATGAGCAGTTCTTC
j_gene: TRBJ2-1; d_gene: TRBD2; v_gene: TRBV6-4; abundance: -; CDR3aa: CASSLPGLALSSYNEQFF; CDR3nt: TGTGCCAGCAGTCTCCCAGGACTAGCGCTTAGCTCCTACAATGAGCAGTTCTTC
j_gene: TRBJ2-3; d_gene: -; v_gene: TRBV6-1; abundance: -; CDR3aa: CASSEGRSGWTDTQYF; CDR3nt: TGTGCCAGCAGTGAAGGGCGGTCAGGGTGGACAGATACGCAGTATTTT
j_gene: TRBJ2-3; d_gene: -; v_gene: TRBV11-3; abundance: -; CDR3aa: CASSSHLGYTQYF; CDR3nt: TGTGCCAGCAGCTCCCACCTAGGATATACGCAGTATTTT
j_gene: TRBJ2-3; d_gene: -; v_gene: TRBV29-1; abundance: -; CDR3aa: CSVLAPFTDTQYF; CDR3nt: TGCAGCGTCCTAGCGCCCTTCACAGATACGCAGTATTTT
j_gene: TRBJ1-5; d_gene: -; v_gene: TRBV4-2; abundance: -; CDR3aa: CASSPELGSNQPQHF; CDR3nt: TGTGCCAGCAGCCCAGAATTAGGGAGCAATCAGCCCCAGCATTTT
j_gene: TRBJ2-1; d_gene: -; v_gene: TRBV5-1; abundance: -; CDR3aa: CASSLDGAGYNEQFF; CDR3nt: TGCGCCAGCAGCTTGGACGGGGCGGGCTACAATGAGCAGTTCTTC
j_gene: TRBJ1-1; d_gene: -; v_gene: TRBV20-1; abundance: -; CDR3aa: CSASDSPEAFF; CDR3nt: TGCAGTGCCTCGGACAGCCCCGAAGCTTTCTTT
j_gene: TRBJ2-7; d_gene: -; v_gene: TRBV19; abundance: -; CDR3aa: CASSIAGVSYEQYF; CDR3nt: TGTGCCAGTAGTATAGCGGGAGTAAGTTACGAGCAGTACTTC
j_gene: TRBJ2-7; d_gene: TRBD1; v_gene: TRBV9; abundance: -; CDR3aa: CASSVGTGLVFEQYF; CDR3nt: TGTGCCAGCAGCGTAGGGACAGGGCTCGTATTCGAGCAGTACTTC
j_gene: TRBJ2-2; d_gene: TRBD1; v_gene: TRBV7-2; abundance: -; CDR3aa: CASSSSKRQGLGTGELFF; CDR3nt: TGTGCCAGCAGCTCATCGAAAAGACAGGGGTTAGGCACCGGGGAGCTGTTTTTT
j_gene: TRBJ2-4; d_gene: -; v_gene: TRBV28; abundance: -; CDR3aa: CASSFRHGGSIQYF; CDR3nt: TGTGCCAGCAGTTTCAGACACGGGGGCAGCATTCAGTACTTC
j_gene: TRBJ2-1; d_gene: TRBD2; v_gene: TRBV6-5; abundance: once; CDR3aa: CASSFLAGVNEQFF; CDR3nt: TGTGCCAGCAGTTTTCTAGCGGGCGTAAATGAGCAGTTCTTC
j_gene: TRBJ1-1; d_gene: TRBD1; v_gene: TRBV29-1; abundance: -; CDR3aa: CSVGTGGIGSTEAFF; CDR3nt: TGCAGCGTGGGCACAGGGGGCATCGGTAGCACTGAAGCTTTCTTT
j_gene: TRBJ2-7; d_gene: TRBD2; v_gene: TRBV4-2; abundance: once; CDR3aa: CASSQESWTSGSYEQYF; CDR3nt: TGTGCCAGCAGCCAAGAGAGTTGGACTAGCGGGAGTTACGAGCAGTACTTC
j_gene: TRBJ2-7; d_gene: TRBD1; v_gene: TRBV6-6; abundance: -; CDR3aa: CASSYFETGAGEQYF; CDR3nt: TGTGCCAGCAGTTACTTCGAGACAGGGGCTGGCGAGCAGTACTTC
j_gene: TRBJ2-2; d_gene: -; v_gene: TRBV2; abundance: -; CDR3aa: CASSGLGFANTGELFF; CDR3nt: TGTGCCAGCAGTGGTTTGGGTTTCGCGAACACCGGGGAGCTGTTTTTT
j_gene: TRBJ2-2; d_gene: TRBD2; v_gene: TRBV19; abundance: few; CDR3aa: CASSLLAGDTGELFF; CDR3nt: TGTGCCAGTAGTTTACTAGCGGGGGACACCGGGGAGCTGTTTTTT
j_gene: TRBJ2-1; d_gene: -; v_gene: TRBV2; abundance: -; CDR3aa: CASSEATGIGNEQFF; CDR3nt: TGTGCCAGCAGTGAAGCCACAGGGATCGGGAATGAGCAGTTCTTC
j_gene: TRBJ2-7; d_gene: TRBD1; v_gene: TRBV15; abundance: -; CDR3aa: CATSPDRGREQYF; CDR3nt: TGTGCCACCAGCCCGGACAGGGGCAGGGAGCAGTACTTC
j_gene: TRBJ2-3; d_gene: -; v_gene: TRBV5-1; abundance: -; CDR3aa: CASSPRLPSTDTQYF; CDR3nt: TGCGCCAGCAGCCCCAGGCTCCCTAGCACAGATACGCAGTATTTT
j_gene: TRBJ1-3; d_gene: -; v_gene: TRBV15; abundance: -; CDR3aa: CATSRSGFSGNTIYF; CDR3nt: TGTGCCACCAGCAGATCCGGGTTCTCTGGAAACACCATATATTTT
j_gene: TRBJ1-1; d_gene: -; v_gene: TRBV5-1; abundance: -; CDR3aa: CASSTGYTEAFF; CDR3nt: TGCGCCAGCAGTACGGGGTACACTGAAGCTTTCTTT
j_gene: TRBJ2-7; d_gene: TRBD2; v_gene: TRBV5-1; abundance: -; CDR3aa: CASSLGLAELGTYEQYF; CDR3nt: TGCGCCAGCAGCTTAGGACTAGCGGAGCTTGGGACCTACGAGCAGTACTTC
j_gene: TRBJ1-3; d_gene: -; v_gene: TRBV28; abundance: once; CDR3aa: CASKRTGTPGNTIYF; CDR3nt: TGTGCCAGCAAACGCACGGGGACCCCTGGAAACACCATATATTTT
j_gene: TRBJ2-3; d_gene: -; v_gene: TRBV6-5; abundance: -; CDR3aa: CASSFLGRTDTQYF; CDR3nt: TGTGCCAGCAGCTTCTTAGGGAGGACAGATACGCAGTATTTT
j_gene: TRBJ2-3; d_gene: TRBD2; v_gene: TRBV29-1; abundance: -; CDR3aa: CSGQTSGRSDTQYF; CDR3nt: TGCAGCGGCCAGACTAGCGGGAGGTCGGATACGCAGTATTTT
j_gene: TRBJ2-3; d_gene: TRBD2; v_gene: TRBV7-6; abundance: -; CDR3aa: CASSEGLAGGFTDTQYF; CDR3nt: TGTGCCAGCAGCGAAGGACTAGCGGGAGGGTTCACAGATACGCAGTATTTT